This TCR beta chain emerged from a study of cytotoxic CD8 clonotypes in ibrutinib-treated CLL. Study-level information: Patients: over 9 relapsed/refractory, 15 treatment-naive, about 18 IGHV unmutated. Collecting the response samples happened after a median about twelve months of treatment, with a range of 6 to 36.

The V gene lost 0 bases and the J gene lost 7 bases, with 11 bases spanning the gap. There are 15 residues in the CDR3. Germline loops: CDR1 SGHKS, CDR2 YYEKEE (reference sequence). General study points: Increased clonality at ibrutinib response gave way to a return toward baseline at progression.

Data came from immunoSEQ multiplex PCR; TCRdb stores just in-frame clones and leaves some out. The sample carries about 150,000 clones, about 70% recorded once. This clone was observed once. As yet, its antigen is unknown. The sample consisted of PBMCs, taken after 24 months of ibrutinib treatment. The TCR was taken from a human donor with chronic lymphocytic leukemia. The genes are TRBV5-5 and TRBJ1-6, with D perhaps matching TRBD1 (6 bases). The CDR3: CASSLGGPSNSPLHF. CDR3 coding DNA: TGTGCCAGCAGCTTGGGGGGGCCGTCCAATTCACCCCTCCACTTT.